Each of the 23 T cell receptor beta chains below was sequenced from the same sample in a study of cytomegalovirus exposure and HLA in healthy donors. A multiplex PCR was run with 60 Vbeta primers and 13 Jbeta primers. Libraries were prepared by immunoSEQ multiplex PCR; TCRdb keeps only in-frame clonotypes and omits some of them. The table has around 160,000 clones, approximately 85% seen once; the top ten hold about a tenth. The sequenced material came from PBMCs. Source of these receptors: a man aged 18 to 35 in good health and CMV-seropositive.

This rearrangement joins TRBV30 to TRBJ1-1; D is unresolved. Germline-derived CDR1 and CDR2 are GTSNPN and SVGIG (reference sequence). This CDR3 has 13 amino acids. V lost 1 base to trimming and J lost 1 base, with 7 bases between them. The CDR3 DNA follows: TGTGCCTGGAGTGGTAGTGAGAACACTGAAGCTTTCTTT. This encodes CAWSGSENTEAFF.

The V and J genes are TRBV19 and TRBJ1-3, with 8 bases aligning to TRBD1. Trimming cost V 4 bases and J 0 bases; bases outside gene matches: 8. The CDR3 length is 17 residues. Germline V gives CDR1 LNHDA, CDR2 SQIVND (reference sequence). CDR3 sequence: CASSTGQGKASGNTIYF. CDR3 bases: TGTGCCAGTAGTACCGGACAGGGTAAGGCCTCTGGAAACACCATATATTTT.

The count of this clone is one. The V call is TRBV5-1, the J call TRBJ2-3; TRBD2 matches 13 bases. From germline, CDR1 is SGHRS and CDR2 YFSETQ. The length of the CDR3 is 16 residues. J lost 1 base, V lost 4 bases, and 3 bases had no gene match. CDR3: CASSPGLAGRTDTQYF. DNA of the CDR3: TGCGCCAGCAGCCCGGGACTAGCGGGGCGCACAGATACGCAGTATTTT. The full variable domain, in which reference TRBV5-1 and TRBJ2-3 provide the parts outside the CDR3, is KAGVTQTPRYLIKTRGQQVTLSCSPISGHRSVSWYQQTPGQGLQFLFEYFSETQRNKGNFPGRFSGRQFSNSRSEMNVSTLELGDSALYLCASSPGLAGRTDTQYFGPGTRLTVL.

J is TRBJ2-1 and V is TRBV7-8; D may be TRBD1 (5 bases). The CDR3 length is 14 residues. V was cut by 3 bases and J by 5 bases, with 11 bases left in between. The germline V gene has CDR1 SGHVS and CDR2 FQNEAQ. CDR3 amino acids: CASSLGRADNEQFF. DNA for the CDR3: TGTGCCAGCAGCTTGGGCAGGGCGGACAATGAGCAGTTCTTC.

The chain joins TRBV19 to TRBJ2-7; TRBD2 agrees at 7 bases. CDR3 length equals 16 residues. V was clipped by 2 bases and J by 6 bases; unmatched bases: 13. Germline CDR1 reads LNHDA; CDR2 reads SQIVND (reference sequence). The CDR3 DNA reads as TGTGCCAGTAGTATATCAAATTCCGGACTAGTAGGCGAGCAGTACTTC. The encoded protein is CASSISNSGLVGEQYF.

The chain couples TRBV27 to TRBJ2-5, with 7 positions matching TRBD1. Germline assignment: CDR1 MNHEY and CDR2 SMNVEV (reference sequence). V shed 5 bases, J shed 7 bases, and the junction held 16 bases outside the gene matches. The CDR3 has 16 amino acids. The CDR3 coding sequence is TGTGCCAGCAGTCCAAACACAGGGGTGGCGTTCGGGACCCAGTACTTC. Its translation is CASSPNTGVAFGTQYF.

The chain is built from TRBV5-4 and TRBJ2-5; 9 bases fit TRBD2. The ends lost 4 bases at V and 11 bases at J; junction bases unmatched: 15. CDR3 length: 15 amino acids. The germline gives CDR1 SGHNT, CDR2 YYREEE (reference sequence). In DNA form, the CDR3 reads TGTGCCAGCAGCGCGGGACTAGCAAGCCCCCCGGAGCAGTACTTC. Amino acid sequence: CASSAGLASPPEQYF.

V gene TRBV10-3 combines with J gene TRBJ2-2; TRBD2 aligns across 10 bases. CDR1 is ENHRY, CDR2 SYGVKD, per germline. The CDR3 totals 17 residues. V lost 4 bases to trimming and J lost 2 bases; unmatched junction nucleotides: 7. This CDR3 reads CAISGNSGGINTGELFF. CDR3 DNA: TGTGCCATCAGTGGGAATAGCGGGGGGATAAACACCGGGGAGCTGTTTTTT.

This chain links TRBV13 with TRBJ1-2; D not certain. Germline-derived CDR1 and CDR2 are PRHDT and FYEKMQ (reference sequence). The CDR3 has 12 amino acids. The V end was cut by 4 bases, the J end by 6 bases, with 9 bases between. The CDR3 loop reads CASSSGVDGYTF. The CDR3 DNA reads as TGTGCCAGCAGCTCCGGAGTTGATGGCTACACCTTC.

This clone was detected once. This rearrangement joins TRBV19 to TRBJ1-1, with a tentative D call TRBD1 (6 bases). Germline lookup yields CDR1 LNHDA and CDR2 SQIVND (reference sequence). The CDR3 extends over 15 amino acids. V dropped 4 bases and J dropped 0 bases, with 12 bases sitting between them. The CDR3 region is CASSRNRAMNTEAFF. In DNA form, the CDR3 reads TGTGCCAGTAGTAGAAACAGGGCGATGAACACTGAAGCTTTCTTT.

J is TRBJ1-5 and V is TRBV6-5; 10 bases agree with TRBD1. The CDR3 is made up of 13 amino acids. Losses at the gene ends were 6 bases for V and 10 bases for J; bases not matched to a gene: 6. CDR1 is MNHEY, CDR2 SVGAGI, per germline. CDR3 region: CASRQGQGKPQHF. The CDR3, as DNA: TGTGCCAGCAGACAGGGACAGGGGAAACCCCAGCATTTT.

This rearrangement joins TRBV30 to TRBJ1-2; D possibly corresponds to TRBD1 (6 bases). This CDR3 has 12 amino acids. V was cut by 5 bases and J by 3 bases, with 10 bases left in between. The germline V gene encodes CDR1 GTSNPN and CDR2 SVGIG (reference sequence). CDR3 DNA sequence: TGTGCCTGGGGGGAGGGGGACTATGGCTACACCTTC. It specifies CAWGEGDYGYTF.

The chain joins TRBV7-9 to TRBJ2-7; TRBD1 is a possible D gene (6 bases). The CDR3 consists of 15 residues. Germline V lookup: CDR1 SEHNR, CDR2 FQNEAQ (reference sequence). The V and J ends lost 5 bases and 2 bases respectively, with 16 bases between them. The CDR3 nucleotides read TGTGCCAGCAGCCCTTACAGGGATTTGCCCTACGAGCAGTACTTC. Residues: CASSPYRDLPYEQYF.

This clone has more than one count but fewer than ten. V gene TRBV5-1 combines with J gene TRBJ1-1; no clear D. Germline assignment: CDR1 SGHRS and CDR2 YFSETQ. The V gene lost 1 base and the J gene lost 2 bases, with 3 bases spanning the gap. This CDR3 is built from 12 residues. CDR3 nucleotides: TGCGCCAGCAGCTTGACAAACACTGAAGCTTTCTTT. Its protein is CASSLTNTEAFF.

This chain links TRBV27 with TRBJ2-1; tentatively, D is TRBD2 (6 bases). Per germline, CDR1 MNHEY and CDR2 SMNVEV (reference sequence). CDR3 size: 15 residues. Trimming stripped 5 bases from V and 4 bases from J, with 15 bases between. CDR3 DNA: TGTGCCAGCAGTCCCGGGGGTCACGCGTACAATGAGCAGTTCTTC. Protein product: CASSPGGHAYNEQFF.

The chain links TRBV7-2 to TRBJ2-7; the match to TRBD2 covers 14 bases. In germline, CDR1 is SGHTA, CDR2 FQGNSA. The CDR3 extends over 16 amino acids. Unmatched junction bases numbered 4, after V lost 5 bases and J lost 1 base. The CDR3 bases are TGTGCCAGCAGCCGGACTAGCGGGGGGTGGTCCTACGAGCAGTACTTC. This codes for CASSRTSGGWSYEQYF. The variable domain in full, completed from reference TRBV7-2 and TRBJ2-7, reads GAGVSQSPSNKVTEKGKDVELRCDPISGHTALYWYRQSLGQGLEFLIYFQGNSAPDKSGLPSDRFSAERTGGSVSTLTIQRTQQEDSAVYLCASSRTSGGWSYEQYFGPGTRLTVT.

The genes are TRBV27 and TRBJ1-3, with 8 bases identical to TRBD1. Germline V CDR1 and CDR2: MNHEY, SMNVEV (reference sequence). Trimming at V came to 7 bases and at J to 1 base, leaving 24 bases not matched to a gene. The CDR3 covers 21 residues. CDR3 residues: CASTNQGTSGRGLVSGNTIYF. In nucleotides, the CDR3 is TGTGCCAGCACCAATCAAGGCACCTCAGGCAGGGGGCTTGTGTCTGGAAACACCATATATTTT.

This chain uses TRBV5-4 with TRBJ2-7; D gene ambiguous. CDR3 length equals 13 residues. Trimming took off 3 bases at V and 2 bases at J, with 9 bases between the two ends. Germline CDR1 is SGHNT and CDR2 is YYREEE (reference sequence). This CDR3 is CASSSKTTYEQYF. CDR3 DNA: TGTGCCAGCAGCTCGAAGACAACCTACGAGCAGTACTTC.

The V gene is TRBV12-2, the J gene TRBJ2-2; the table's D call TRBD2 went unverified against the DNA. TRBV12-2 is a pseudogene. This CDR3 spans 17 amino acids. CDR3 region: CASRFTPYPPNTGELFF. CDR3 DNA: TGTGCAAGTCGCTTCACTCCGTACCCTCCTAACACCGGGGAGCTGTTTTTT.

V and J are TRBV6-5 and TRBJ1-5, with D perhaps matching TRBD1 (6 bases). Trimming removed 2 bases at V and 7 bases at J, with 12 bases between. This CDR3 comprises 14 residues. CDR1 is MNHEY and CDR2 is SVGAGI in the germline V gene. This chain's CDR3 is CASSYSRDNQPQHF. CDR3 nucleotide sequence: TGTGCCAGCAGTTACAGTAGGGACAACCAGCCCCAGCATTTT.

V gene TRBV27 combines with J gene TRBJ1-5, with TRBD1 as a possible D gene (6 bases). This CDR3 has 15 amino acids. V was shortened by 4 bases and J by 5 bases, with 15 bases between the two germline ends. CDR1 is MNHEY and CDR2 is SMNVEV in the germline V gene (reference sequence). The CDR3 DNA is TGTGCCAGCAGTTCCTCCTGGGGGCGCGATCAGCCCCAGCATTTT. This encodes CASSSSWGRDQPQHF.

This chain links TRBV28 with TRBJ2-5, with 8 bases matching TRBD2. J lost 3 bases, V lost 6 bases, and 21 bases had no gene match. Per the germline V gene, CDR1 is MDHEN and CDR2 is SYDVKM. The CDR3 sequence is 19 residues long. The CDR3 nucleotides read TGTGCCAGCAGCTCCTCCCTTAAAAGTGGACTAGCTTATAAAGAGACCCAGTACTTC. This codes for CASSSSLKSGLAYKETQYF.

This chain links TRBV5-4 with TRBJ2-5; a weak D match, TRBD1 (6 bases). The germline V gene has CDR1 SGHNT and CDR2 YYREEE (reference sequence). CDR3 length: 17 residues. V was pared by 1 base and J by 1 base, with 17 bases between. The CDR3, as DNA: TGTGCCAGCAGCTTGTACATGGGGGCGGCAGTCCAAGAGACCCAGTACTTC. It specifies CASSLYMGAAVQETQYF.